Listed here are 13 T cell receptor beta chains from one sample, sequenced in a study of cytomegalovirus exposure and HLA in healthy donors. Primers for the PCR totalled 60 Vbeta and 13 Jbeta. The data were produced by immunoSEQ multiplex PCR, yet TCRdb's version contains in-frame clones alone and is incomplete. The data show 85,000 to 130,000 clones, with around 84% seen just once and about 1.1% held by the top ten. Sequencing was done on a sample of PBMCs. Receptors were obtained from a woman under 30 in good health and CMV-seronegative.

The J gene is TRBJ1-2, the V gene TRBV5-4; weak D call: TRBD1 (6 bases). The germline CDR1 and CDR2 sequences are SGHNT and YYREEE (reference sequence). The CDR3 contains 16 residues. V gave up 0 bases and J gave up 0 bases, with 12 bases separating them. The CDR3 bases are TGTGCCAGCAGCTTGGACGGGACACAGACTAACTATGGCTACACCTTC. Amino acids: CASSLDGTQTNYGYTF.

As to this clone: Sequence at one end of the junction differs from germline and may be a read error. The chain has TRBV7-9 and TRBJ2-7, with D maybe TRBD2 (7 bases). CDR3 length: 12 residues. Germline V gene lookup returns CDR1 SEHNR and CDR2 FQNEAQ (reference sequence). The CDR3 DNA sequence: TGTTCCAGCGGGTACGGGGGGCACGAGCAGTACTTC. Translating gives CSSGYGGHEQYF.

This CDR3 reads CATSGSALQETQYF. The CDR3, as DNA: TGTGCCACCTCAGGCTCAGCCTTACAAGAGACCCAGTACTTC. This chain uses TRBV15 with TRBJ2-5; D uncertain. V was cut by 8 bases and J by 2 bases, with 15 bases left in between. Germline V gives CDR1 LNHNV, CDR2 YYDKDF (reference sequence). This CDR3 comprises 14 residues. Together with reference TRBV15 and TRBJ2-5, the CDR3 gives the full variable domain: DAMVIQNPRYQVTQFGKPVTLSCSQTLNHNVMYWYQQKSSQAPKLLFHYYDKDFNNEADTPDNFQSRRPNTSFCFLDIRSPGLGDTAMYLCATSGSALQETQYFGPGTRLLVL.

This sequence joins TRBV4-2 and TRBJ2-3, with D possibly TRBD2 on 6 matching bases. Trimming took 4 bases from V and 7 from J, leaving 18 bases between them. CDR1 is LGHNA and CDR2 is YNFKEQ in the germline V gene. This CDR3 comprises 15 residues. The CDR3 here is CASSPRKGGDNTQYF. DNA for the CDR3: TGTGCCAGCAGCCCCAGGAAAGGAGGGGATAATACGCAGTATTTT.

The rearrangement uses TRBV5-6 and TRBJ2-7; D might be TRBD1 (6 bases). This CDR3 is built from 14 residues. Deletions cut 6 bases from V and 4 bases from J, with 17 bases between. CDR1 is SGHDT and CDR2 is YYEEEE in the germline V gene. The CDR3 region has the DNA TGTGCCAGCAATGCCGTGACAGGCGGATACGAGCAGTACTTC. Translated: CASNAVTGGYEQYF. The whole variable domain, remainder taken from reference TRBV5-6 and TRBJ2-7, is DAGVTQSPTHLIKTRGQQVTLRCSPKSGHDTVSWYQQALGQGPQFIFQYYEEEERQRGNFPDRFSGHQFPNYSSELNVNALLLGDSALYLCASNAVTGGYEQYFGPGTRLTVT.

The chain combines TRBV4-1 with TRBJ1-2; TRBD1 agrees at 7 bases. The germline CDR1 and CDR2 sequences are MGHRA and YSYEKL. CDR3 size: 17 residues. V was pared by 0 bases and J by 7 bases, with 14 bases of the junction left unmatched. The CDR3: CASSQDGGTGVYSGYTF. The DNA for the CDR3 is TGCGCCAGCAGCCAAGATGGGGGAACAGGGGTATACAGTGGCTACACCTTC.

The genes are TRBV6-6 and TRBJ1-1, with 8 nucleotides matching TRBD1. This CDR3 comprises 13 residues. Per germline, CDR1 MNHNY and CDR2 SVGAGI (reference sequence). V lost 6 bases and J lost 0; bases outside the gene matches: 0. The chain's CDR3 is CASRDRVNTEAFF. In nucleotides, the CDR3 is TGTGCCAGCAGGGACAGGGTGAACACTGAAGCTTTCTTT.

The rearrangement uses TRBV7-6 and TRBJ2-5; D is possibly TRBD1 (6 bases). This CDR3 is built from 15 residues. Germline-derived CDR1 and CDR2 are SGHVS and FNYEAQ. Trimming left V 1 base short and J 4 bases short, with 13 bases between. CDR3 DNA sequence: TGTGCCAGCAGCTTAGATTGGGGGCTGAGAGAGACCCAGTACTTC. As protein: CASSLDWGLRETQYF. The entire variable domain, with the rest obtained from reference TRBV7-6 and TRBJ2-5, is as follows: GAGVSQSPRYKVTKRGQDVALRCDPISGHVSLYWYRQALGQGPEFLTYFNYEAQQDKSGLPNDRFSAERPEGSISTLTIQRTEQRDSAMYRCASSLDWGLRETQYFGPGTRLLVL.

This clone was detected only a few times. The gene calls are TRBV5-1 and TRBJ2-3; weak D call: TRBD2 (5 bases). Trimming pared 0 bases from V and 4 bases from J, leaving 9 bases between. Per germline, CDR1 SGHRS and CDR2 YFSETQ. This CDR3 has 14 amino acids. CDR3 nucleotides: TGCGCCAGCAGCTTGGGGGAGTTGGCAGATACGCAGTATTTT. This translates into CASSLGELADTQYF. The full variable domain, in which reference TRBV5-1 and TRBJ2-3 provide the parts outside the CDR3, is KAGVTQTPRYLIKTRGQQVTLSCSPISGHRSVSWYQQTPGQGLQFLFEYFSETQRNKGNFPGRFSGRQFSNSRSEMNVSTLELGDSALYLCASSLGELADTQYFGPGTRLTVL.

The genes are TRBV28 and TRBJ2-3; D possibly corresponds to TRBD2 (6 bases). Germline CDR1 reads MDHEN; CDR2 reads SYDVKM. The V end lost 1 base, the J end lost 2 bases, and 10 bases lay between the germline ends. The CDR3 extends over 15 amino acids. CDR3 sequence reads: CASSLFGGYTDTQYF. CDR3 in DNA: TGTGCCAGCAGTTTATTCGGGGGATACACAGATACGCAGTATTTT.

The chain links TRBV19 to TRBJ1-5, with a possible D match to TRBD1 (6 bases). The V and J ends lost 3 bases and 3 bases respectively, with 9 bases between them. This CDR3 spans 14 amino acids. Germline V gives CDR1 LNHDA, CDR2 SQIVND (reference sequence). CDR3 loop: CASSMGGANQPQHF. The CDR3 DNA sequence: TGTGCCAGTAGTATGGGGGGGGCCAATCAGCCCCAGCATTTT.

The chain links TRBV10-1 to TRBJ2-1; D perhaps matches TRBD2 (6 bases). Trimming removed 6 bases at V and 5 bases at J, with 20 bases between. There are 16 residues in the CDR3. Germline V gene lookup returns CDR1 WNHNN and CDR2 SYGVQD (reference sequence). DNA for the CDR3: TGCGCCAGCAGCGCTCTCTGCGGGGCCTACCACAATGAGCAGTTCTTC. It is translated as CASSALCGAYHNEQFF.

The table lists this clone with a few counts. This sample includes further DNA sequences coding for the same CDR3. The V and J genes are TRBV11-2 and TRBJ2-7; a weak D match, TRBD2 (5 bases). Trimming removed 5 bases from V and 1 base from J, with 9 bases in between. CDR3 length equals 13 residues. Per germline, CDR1 SGHAT and CDR2 FQNNGV. CDR3 DNA sequence: TGTGCCAGCAGCCTAACTAGGTCCTACGAGCAGTACTTC. It translates to CASSLTRSYEQYF. Filled out from reference TRBV11-2 and TRBJ2-7, the complete variable domain reads EAGVAQSPRYKIIEKRQSVAFWCNPISGHATLYWYQQILGQGPKLLIQFQNNGVVDDSQLPKDRFSAERLKGVDSTLKIQPAKLEDSAVYLCASSLTRSYEQYFGPGTRLTVT.